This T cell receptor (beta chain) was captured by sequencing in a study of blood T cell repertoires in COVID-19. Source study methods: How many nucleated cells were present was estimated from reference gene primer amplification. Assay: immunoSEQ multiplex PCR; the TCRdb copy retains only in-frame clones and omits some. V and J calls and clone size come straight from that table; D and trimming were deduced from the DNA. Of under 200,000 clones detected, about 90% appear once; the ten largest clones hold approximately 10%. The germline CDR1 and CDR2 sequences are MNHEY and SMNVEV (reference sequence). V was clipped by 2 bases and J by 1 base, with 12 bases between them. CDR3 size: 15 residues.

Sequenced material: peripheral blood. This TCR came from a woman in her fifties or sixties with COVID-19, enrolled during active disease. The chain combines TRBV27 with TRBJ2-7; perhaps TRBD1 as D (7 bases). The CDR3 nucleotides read TGTGCCAGCAGTTTAGGAGGGGGCGCGTCCTACGAGCAGTACTTC. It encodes CASSLGGGASYEQYF.